What follows are 12 T cell receptor beta chains derived from one specimen sequenced in a study of control samples from healthy donors and cancer patients. Using immunoSEQ multiplex PCR, the repertoire was profiled, and TCRdb retains in-frame clones only, with some absent. The table includes some 150,000 clones, about 90% detected once. Material: blood. These TCRs come from a man between 18 and 29 years old in good health.

This clone was seen a single time. The rearrangement uses TRBV29-1 and TRBJ1-3; no clear D gene. This CDR3 region has 15 residues. Germline CDR1 and CDR2: SQVTM and ANQGSEA. V was pared by 6 bases and J by 1 base, with 16 bases between. CDR3 loop: CSVKDGRNSGNTIYF. The DNA for the CDR3 is TGCAGCGTGAAGGACGGGAGAAATTCTGGAAACACCATATATTTT. The variable domain in full, completed from reference TRBV29-1 and TRBJ1-3, reads SAVISQKPSRDICQRGTSLTIQCQVDSQVTMMFWYRQQPGQSLTLIATANQGSEATYESGFVIDKFPISRPNLTFSTLTVSNMSPEDSSIYLCSVKDGRNSGNTIYFGEGSWLTVV.

This sequence joins TRBV6-5 and TRBJ1-1; 8 bases are a match to TRBD1. The germline V gene has CDR1 MNHEY and CDR2 SVGAGI. Germline trimming cut 6 bases from V and 1 base from J; bases unmatched to any gene: 7. CDR3 length equals 15 residues. DNA for the CDR3: TGTGCCAGCAGGCCCTCCGGGACAGGGAACACTGAAGCTTTCTTT. Encoded protein: CASRPSGTGNTEAFF.

This rearrangement joins TRBV5-1 to TRBJ1-4; D perhaps matches TRBD1 (6 bases). Germline CDR1 SGHRS, CDR2 YFSETQ. The CDR3 covers 14 residues. V gave up 3 bases and J gave up 4 bases, with 10 bases separating them. Here the CDR3 DNA reads TGCGCCAGCAGCTCACAGGGCATTAATGAAAAACTGTTTTTT. Its protein is CASSSQGINEKLFF. The full variable domain, with the rest looked up from reference TRBV5-1 and TRBJ1-4, is KAGVTQTPRYLIKTRGQQVTLSCSPISGHRSVSWYQQTPGQGLQFLFEYFSETQRNKGNFPGRFSGRQFSNSRSEMNVSTLELGDSALYLCASSSQGINEKLFFGSGTQLSVL.

The rearrangement joins TRBV5-1 to TRBJ2-3; TRBD1 is a possible D gene (6 bases). CDR3 size: 16 residues. V lost 6 bases and J lost 3, with 20 bases in between. In germline, CDR1 is SGHRS, CDR2 YFSETQ. CDR3 nucleotides: TGCGCCAGCACCAATACAGGGCAGGGTTCAACAGATACGCAGTATTTT. This gives the protein CASTNTGQGSTDTQYF.

V usage is TRBV12-3 or TRBV12-4 and J usage is TRBJ1-1; 8 bases match TRBD1. Trimming cost V 6 bases and J 9 bases; bases outside gene matches: 6. CDR3 length equals 12 residues. In nucleotides, the CDR3 is TGTGCCAGCAGCCTAGGGACAGGCCAAGCTTTCTTT. Its protein is CASSLGTGQAFF.

The rearrangement links TRBV4-3 to TRBJ1-4, with 10 bases lining up with TRBD1. The trim removed 1 base at V and 0 bases at J, leaving 2 bases unmatched. CDR1 and CDR2 (germline): LGHNA, YSLEER. The CDR3 covers 17 residues. The chain's CDR3 is CASSQGTGGPTNEKLFF. CDR3 nucleotides: TGCGCCAGCAGCCAAGGGACAGGGGGTCCAACTAATGAAAAACTGTTTTTT.

The V call is TRBV13, the J call TRBJ2-7, with D possibly TRBD2 on 6 matching bases. V gave up 0 bases and J gave up 3 bases, with 12 bases separating them. Germline CDR1 reads PRHDT; CDR2 reads FYEKMQ (reference sequence). This CDR3 contains 15 residues. This CDR3 is CASSLGPGESYEQYF. The CDR3 nucleotides are TGTGCCAGCAGCTTAGGCCCGGGGGAAAGCTACGAGCAGTACTTC.

The chain carries TRBV4-2 and TRBJ1-1; D ambiguous. Deletions cut 1 base from V and 0 bases from J, with 9 bases between. CDR3 length: 15 amino acids. The V gene's germline CDR1 is LGHNA and CDR2 YNFKEQ. The CDR3, as DNA: TGTGCCAGCAGCCAAGGCGGTGGGATGAACACTGAAGCTTTCTTT. Encoded protein: CASSQGGGMNTEAFF.

V is TRBV7-2 and J is TRBJ2-3, with 12 positions matching TRBD2. This CDR3 is 19 amino acids long. With 2 bases clipped from V and 6 bases from J, the junction kept 15 bases outside the gene matches. Per germline, CDR1 SGHTA and CDR2 FQGNSA. The CDR3 spells CASSLTVRLAGGPGDTQYF. Written as DNA, the CDR3 is TGTGCCAGCAGCTTAACGGTCAGGCTAGCGGGGGGGCCCGGGGATACGCAGTATTTT.

This clone has ten or more counts. The chain couples TRBV9 to TRBJ1-2, with D possibly being TRBD1 (5 bases). Deletions cut 4 bases from V and 1 base from J, with 14 bases between. Germline V gene lookup returns CDR1 SGDLS and CDR2 YYNGEE. This CDR3 is 15 amino acids long. The DNA of the CDR3 is TGTGCCAGCAGCCCCACAGGACACGTTAACTATGGCTACACCTTC. This encodes CASSPTGHVNYGYTF.

The chain couples TRBV11-2 to TRBJ1-5; no firm D call. Trimming removed 0 bases at V and 9 bases at J, with 12 bases between. Germline loops: CDR1 SGHAT, CDR2 FQNNGV. The CDR3 covers 14 residues. This chain's CDR3 is CASSLDGELGPQHF. The CDR3 nucleotides read TGTGCCAGCAGCTTAGATGGGGAGCTAGGGCCCCAGCATTTT.

The table lists this clone with a count of one. The rearrangement links TRBV6-1 to TRBJ2-5; perhaps TRBD1 as D (5 bases). Per the germline V gene, CDR1 is MNHNS and CDR2 is SASEGT. CDR3 length: 16 amino acids. V gave up 2 bases and J gave up 0 bases, with 13 bases separating them. Written as DNA, the CDR3 is TGTGCCAGCAGTGAACAGTCAGCAGGGTACCAAGAGACCCAGTACTTC. Amino acids: CASSEQSAGYQETQYF.